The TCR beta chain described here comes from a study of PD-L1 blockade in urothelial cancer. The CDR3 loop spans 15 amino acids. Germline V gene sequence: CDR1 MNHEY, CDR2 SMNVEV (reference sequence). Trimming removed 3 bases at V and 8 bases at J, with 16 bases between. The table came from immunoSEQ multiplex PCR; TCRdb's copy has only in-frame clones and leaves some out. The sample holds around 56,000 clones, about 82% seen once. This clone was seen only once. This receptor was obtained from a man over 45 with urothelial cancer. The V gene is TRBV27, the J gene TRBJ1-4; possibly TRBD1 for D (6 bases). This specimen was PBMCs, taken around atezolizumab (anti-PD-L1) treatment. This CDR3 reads CASSLQGRGFEKLFF. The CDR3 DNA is TGTGCCAGCAGTTTGCAGGGGAGGGGATTCGAAAAACTGTTTTTT.